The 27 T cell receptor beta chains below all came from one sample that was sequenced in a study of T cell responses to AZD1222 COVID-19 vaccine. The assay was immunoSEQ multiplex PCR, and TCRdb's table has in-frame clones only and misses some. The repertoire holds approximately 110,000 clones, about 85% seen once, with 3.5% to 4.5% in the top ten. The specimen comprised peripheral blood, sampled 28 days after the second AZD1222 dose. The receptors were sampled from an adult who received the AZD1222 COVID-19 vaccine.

CDR3 sequence (DNA): TGTGCCCCACGCGACAGTAACTATGGCTACACCTTC. Translating it yields CAPRDSNYGYTF. The rearrangement uses TRBV2 and TRBJ1-2; D possibly corresponds to TRBD1 (5 bases). The CDR3 is 12 amino acids. Trimming shortened V by 11 bases and J by 1 base, and 11 bases separated the two germline ends. CDR1 is SNHLY, CDR2 FYNNEI, per germline. Looking up the rest from reference TRBV2 and TRBJ1-2 gives the full variable domain: EPEVTQTPSHQVTQMGQEVILRCVPISNHLYFYWYRQILGQKVEFLVSFYNNEISEKSEIFDDQFSVERPDGSNFTLKIRSTKLEDSAMYFCAPRDSNYGYTFGSGTRLTVV.

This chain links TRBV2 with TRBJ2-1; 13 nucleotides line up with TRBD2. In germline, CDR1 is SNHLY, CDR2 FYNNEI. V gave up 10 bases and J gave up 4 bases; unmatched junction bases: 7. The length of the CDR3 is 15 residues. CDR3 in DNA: TGTGCCATCATGGGACTAGCGGGGAGGTACAATGAGCAGTTCTTC. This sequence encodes CAIMGLAGRYNEQFF.

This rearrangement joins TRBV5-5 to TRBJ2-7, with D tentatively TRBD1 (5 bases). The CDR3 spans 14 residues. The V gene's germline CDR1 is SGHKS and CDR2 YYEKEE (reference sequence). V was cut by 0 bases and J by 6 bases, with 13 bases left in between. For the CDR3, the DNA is TGTGCCAGCAGCTTGGAAGGGGCAAGGGGCGAGCAGTACTTC. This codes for CASSLEGARGEQYF. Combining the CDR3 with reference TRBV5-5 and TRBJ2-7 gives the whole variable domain DAGVTQSPTHLIKTRGQQVTLRCSPISGHKSVSWYQQVLGQGPQFIFQYYEKEERGRGNFPDRFSARQFPNYSSELNVNALLLGDSALYLCASSLEGARGEQYFGPGTRLTVT.

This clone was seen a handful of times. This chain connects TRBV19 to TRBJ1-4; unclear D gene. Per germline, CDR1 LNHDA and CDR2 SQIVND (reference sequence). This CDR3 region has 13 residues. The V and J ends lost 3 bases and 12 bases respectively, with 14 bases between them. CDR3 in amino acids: CASSINPRSELFF. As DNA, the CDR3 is TGTGCCAGTAGTATTAATCCCCGAAGCGAACTGTTTTTT. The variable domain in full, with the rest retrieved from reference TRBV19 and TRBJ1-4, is DGGITQSPKYLFRKEGQNVTLSCEQNLNHDAMYWYRQDPGQGLRLIYYSQIVNDFQKGDIAEGYSVSREKKESFPLTVTSAQKNPTAFYLCASSINPRSELFFGSGTQLSVL.

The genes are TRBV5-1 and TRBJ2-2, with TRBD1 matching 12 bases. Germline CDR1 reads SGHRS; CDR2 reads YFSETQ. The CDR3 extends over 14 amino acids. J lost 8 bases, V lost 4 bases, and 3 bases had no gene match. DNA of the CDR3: TGCGCCAGCAGCGCGGGACAGGGGGCTGGGGAGCTGTTTTTT. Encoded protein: CASSAGQGAGELFF. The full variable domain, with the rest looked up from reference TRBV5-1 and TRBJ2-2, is KAGVTQTPRYLIKTRGQQVTLSCSPISGHRSVSWYQQTPGQGLQFLFEYFSETQRNKGNFPGRFSGRQFSNSRSEMNVSTLELGDSALYLCASSAGQGAGELFFGEGSRLTVL.

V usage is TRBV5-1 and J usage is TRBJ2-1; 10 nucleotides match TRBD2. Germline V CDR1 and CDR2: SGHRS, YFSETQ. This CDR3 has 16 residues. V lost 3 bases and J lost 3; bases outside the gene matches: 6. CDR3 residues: CASSSGLAAIYNEQFF. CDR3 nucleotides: TGCGCCAGCAGCTCCGGACTAGCGGCTATCTACAATGAGCAGTTCTTC.

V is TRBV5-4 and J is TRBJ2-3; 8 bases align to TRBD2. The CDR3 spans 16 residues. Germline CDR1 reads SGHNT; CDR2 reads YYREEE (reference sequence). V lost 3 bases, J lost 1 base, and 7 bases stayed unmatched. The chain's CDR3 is CASSSGGTRRTDTQYF. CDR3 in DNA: TGTGCCAGCAGCTCGGGCGGGACTAGGCGCACAGATACGCAGTATTTT.

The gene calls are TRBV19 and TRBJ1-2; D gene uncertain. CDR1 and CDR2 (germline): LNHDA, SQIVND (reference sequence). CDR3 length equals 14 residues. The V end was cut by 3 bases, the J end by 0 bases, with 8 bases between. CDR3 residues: CASSIGVTNYGYTF. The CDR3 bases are TGTGCCAGTAGTATCGGCGTTACTAACTATGGCTACACCTTC.

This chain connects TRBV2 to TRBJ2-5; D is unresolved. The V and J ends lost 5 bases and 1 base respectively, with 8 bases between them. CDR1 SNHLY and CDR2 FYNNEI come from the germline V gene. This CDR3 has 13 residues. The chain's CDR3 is CASSPLAQETQYF. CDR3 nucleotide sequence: TGTGCCAGCAGTCCCTTGGCCCAAGAGACCCAGTACTTC.

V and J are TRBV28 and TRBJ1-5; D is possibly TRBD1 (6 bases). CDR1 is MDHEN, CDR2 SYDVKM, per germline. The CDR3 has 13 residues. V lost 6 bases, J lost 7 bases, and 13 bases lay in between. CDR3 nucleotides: TGTGCCAGCAGACCCGGGGGCCGCCAGCCCCAGCATTTT. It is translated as CASRPGGRQPQHF.

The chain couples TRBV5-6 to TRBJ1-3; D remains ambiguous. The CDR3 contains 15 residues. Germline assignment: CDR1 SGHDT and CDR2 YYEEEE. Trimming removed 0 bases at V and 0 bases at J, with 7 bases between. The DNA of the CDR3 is TGTGCCAGCAGCTTGGTGGGATCCTCTGGAAACACCATATATTTT. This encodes CASSLVGSSGNTIYF.

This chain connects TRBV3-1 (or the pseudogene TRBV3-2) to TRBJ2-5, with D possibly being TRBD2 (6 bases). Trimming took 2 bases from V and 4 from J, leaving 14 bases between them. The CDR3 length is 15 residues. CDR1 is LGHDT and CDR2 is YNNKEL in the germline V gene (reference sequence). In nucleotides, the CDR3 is TGTGCCAGCAGCCAACTAACTAGCCCGGGAGAGACCCAGTACTTC. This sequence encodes CASSQLTSPGETQYF.

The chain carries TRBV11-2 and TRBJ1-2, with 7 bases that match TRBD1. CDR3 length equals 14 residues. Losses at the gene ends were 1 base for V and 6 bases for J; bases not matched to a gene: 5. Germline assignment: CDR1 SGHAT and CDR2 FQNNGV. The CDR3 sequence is CASSLVRDSHGYTF. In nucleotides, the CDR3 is TGTGCCAGCAGCTTAGTCCGGGACAGCCATGGCTACACCTTC.

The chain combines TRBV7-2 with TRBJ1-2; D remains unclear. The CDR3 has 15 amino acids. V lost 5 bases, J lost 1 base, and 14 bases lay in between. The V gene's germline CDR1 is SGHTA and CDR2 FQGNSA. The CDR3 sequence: CASSPYGSFNYGYTF. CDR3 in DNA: TGTGCCAGCAGCCCTTATGGCTCGTTTAACTATGGCTACACCTTC.

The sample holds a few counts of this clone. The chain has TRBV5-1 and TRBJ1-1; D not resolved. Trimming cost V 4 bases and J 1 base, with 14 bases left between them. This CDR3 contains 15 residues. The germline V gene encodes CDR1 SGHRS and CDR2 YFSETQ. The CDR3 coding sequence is TGCGCCAGCAGCCAATCACCGAACACGAACACTGAAGCTTTCTTT. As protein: CASSQSPNTNTEAFF.

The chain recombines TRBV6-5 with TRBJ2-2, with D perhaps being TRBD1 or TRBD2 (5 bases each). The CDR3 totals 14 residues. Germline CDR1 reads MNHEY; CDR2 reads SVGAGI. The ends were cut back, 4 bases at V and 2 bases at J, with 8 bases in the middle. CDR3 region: CASSSGTNTGELFF. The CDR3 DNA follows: TGTGCCAGCAGTTCCGGGACCAACACCGGGGAGCTGTTTTTT.

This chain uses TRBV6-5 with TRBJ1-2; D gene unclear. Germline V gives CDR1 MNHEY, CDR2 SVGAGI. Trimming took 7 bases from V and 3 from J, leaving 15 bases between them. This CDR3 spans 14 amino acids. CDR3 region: CASTARGGHYGYTF. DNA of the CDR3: TGTGCCAGCACCGCCCGAGGCGGTCACTATGGCTACACCTTC.

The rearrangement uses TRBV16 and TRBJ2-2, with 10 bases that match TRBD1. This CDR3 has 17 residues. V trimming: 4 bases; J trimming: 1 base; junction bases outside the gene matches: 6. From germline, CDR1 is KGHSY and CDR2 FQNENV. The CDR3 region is CASSLPWTGGNTGELFF. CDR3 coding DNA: TGTGCCAGCAGCCTACCCTGGACAGGGGGGAACACCGGGGAGCTGTTTTTT.

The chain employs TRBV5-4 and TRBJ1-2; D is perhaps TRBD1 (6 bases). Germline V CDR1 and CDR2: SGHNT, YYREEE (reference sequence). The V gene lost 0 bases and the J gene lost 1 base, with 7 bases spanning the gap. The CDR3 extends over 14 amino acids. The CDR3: CASSLVRGNYGYTF. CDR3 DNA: TGTGCCAGCAGCTTGGTCAGGGGTAACTATGGCTACACCTTC.

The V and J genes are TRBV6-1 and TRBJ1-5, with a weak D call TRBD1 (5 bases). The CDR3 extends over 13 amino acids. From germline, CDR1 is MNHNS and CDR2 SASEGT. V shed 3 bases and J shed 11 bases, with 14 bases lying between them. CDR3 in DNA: TGTGCCAGCAGTGACCCCGGGGGTGAAGCCCAGCATTTT. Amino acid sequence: CASSDPGGEAQHF.

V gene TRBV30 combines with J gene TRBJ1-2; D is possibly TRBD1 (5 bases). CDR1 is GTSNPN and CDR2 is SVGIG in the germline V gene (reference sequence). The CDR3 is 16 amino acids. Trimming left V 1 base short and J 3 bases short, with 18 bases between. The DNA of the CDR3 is TGTGCCTGGAGTGGAAAGGACATTGCGTCCCACTATGGCTACACCTTC. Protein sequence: CAWSGKDIASHYGYTF.

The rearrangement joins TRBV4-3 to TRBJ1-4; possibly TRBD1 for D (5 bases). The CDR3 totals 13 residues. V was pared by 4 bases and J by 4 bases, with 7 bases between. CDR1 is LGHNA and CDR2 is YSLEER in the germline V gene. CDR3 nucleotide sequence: TGCGCCAGCAGCCTACAGGTTAATGAAAAACTGTTTTTT. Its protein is CASSLQVNEKLFF.

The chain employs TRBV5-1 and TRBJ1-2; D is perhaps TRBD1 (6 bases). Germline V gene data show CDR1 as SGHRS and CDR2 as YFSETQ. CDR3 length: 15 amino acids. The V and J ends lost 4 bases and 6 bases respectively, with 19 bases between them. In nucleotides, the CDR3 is TGCGCCAGCAGCGTACCAGGGGTGGGAGTGGATGGCTACACCTTC. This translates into CASSVPGVGVDGYTF.

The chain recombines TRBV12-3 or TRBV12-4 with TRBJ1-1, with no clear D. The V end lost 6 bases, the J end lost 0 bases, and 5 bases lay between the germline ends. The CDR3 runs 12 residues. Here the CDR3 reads CASSKMNTEAFF. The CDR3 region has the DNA TGTGCCAGCAGCAAGATGAACACTGAAGCTTTCTTT.

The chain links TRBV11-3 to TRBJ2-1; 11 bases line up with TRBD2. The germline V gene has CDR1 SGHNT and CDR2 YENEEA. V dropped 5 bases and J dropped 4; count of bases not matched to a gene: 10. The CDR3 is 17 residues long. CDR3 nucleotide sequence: TGTGCCAGCAGCCCCTTTTCCGGGACTAGCGGTTACAATGAGCAGTTCTTC. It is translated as CASSPFSGTSGYNEQFF.

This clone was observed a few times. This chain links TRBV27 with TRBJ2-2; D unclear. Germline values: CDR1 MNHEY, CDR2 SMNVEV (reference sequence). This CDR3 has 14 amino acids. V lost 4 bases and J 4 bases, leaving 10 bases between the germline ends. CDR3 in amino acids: CASSYLGSTGELFF. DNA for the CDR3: TGTGCCAGCAGTTATTTGGGATCCACCGGGGAGCTGTTTTTT.

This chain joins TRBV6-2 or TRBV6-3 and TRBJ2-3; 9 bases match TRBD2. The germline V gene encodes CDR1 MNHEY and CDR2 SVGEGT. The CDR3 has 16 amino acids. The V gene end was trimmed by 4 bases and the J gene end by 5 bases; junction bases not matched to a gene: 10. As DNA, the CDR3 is TGTGCCAGCAGTTTTCCAGCGGGGGGAGTGCAAGATACGCAGTATTTT. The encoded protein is CASSFPAGGVQDTQYF.